These T cell receptor beta chains were read from a single sample in a study of T cells after posttransplantation cyclophosphamide. The method was immunoSEQ multiplex PCR; TCRdb's version includes in-frame clones alone and lacks a portion of them. The sample shows 8,000 to 10,000 clones, nearly 99% of them seen only once. Sequencing used naive CD8+ T cells sorted from PBMCs. The receptors shown here come from a man aged 45-60 years in good health, CMV-negative, and a related stem cell transplant donor. Each CDR3 is given without its conserved first and last residue.

V gene: TRBV21-1
CDR3 protein: ASSKVTGQGFEDYEQY

V gene: TRBV27
CDR3 protein: ASSFSRGTGGYT

V gene: TRBV5-6
CDR3 protein: ASSPEGGGLSSYEQY

V gene: TRBV25-1
CDR3 protein: ASSRLAGRNEQF

V gene: TRBV7-8
CDR3 protein: ASSLHPGQSYNEQF

V gene: TRBV5-4
CDR3 protein: ASKLAGDTYEQY

V gene: TRBV7-9
CDR3 protein: ASSLSDWNNEQF

V gene: TRBV19
CDR3 protein: ASSIEVGRSYEQY

V gene: TRBV2
CDR3 protein: ASSATGGYTEAF

V gene: TRBV6-5
CDR3 protein: ASSYPDRKGYT

V gene: TRBV6-5
CDR3 protein: ASSYPGLAGVDEQF

V gene: TRBV14
CDR3 protein: ASSRQGAVEKLF

V gene: TRBV5-1
CDR3 protein: ASSLALQISSYNEQF

V gene: TRBV29-1
CDR3 protein: SVDDSVSYEQY

V gene: TRBV6-4
CDR3 protein: ASNNRSMNTEAF

V gene: TRBV19
CDR3 protein: ASSITGFDEGNQPQH

V gene: TRBV5-6
CDR3 protein: ASSLDRGRLGNTIY

V gene: TRBV30
CDR3 protein: AWSGDRGQTEAF

V gene: TRBV25-1
CDR3 protein: ASSEWEVGTQY

V gene: TRBV4-3
CDR3 protein: ASSQETTGYSNQPQH

V gene: TRBV5-4
CDR3 protein: ASSFGTASYEQY

V gene: TRBV29-1
CDR3 protein: SVAETGGSGELF

V gene: TRBV15
CDR3 protein: ATSGGPYEQY

V gene: TRBV6-5
CDR3 protein: ASSYTPGDEQF

V gene: TRBV7-9
CDR3 protein: ASSSRTGTSSYNSPLH

V gene: TRBV4-2
CDR3 protein: ASSQDIIRGLTSGANVLT

V gene: TRBV7-3
CDR3 protein: ASSLMGLDIQN

V gene: TRBV14
CDR3 protein: ASWDSRTGGTYGYT

V gene: TRBV29-1
CDR3 protein: SVEDPGPLEDEQF

V gene: TRBV6-6
CDR3 protein: ASSTGTSFNEQY

V gene: TRBV4-1
CDR3 protein: ASSQARASTDTQY

V gene: TRBV7-9
CDR3 protein: ASAGGFPSTDTQY

V gene: TRBV7-9
CDR3 protein: ASSLDMVGGGYEQY

V gene: TRBV27
CDR3 protein: ASRKASQGGTQY

V gene: TRBV19
CDR3 protein: ASSILGQGRNEQF

V gene: TRBV2
CDR3 protein: ASSEQGWGNQPQH

V gene: TRBV10-3
CDR3 protein: AISASGLGEGELF

V gene: TRBV2
CDR3 protein: ARRDRATNEKLF

V gene: TRBV18
CDR3 protein: ASSATSGGAYEQY

V gene: TRBV4-1
CDR3 protein: ASSQERYSNQPQH

V gene: TRBV11-2
CDR3 protein: ASSLVFATNEKLF

V gene: TRBV6-1
CDR3 protein: ASSPRDSTNEQF

V gene: TRBV19
CDR3 protein: ASKDRGQGKGYEQY

V gene: TRBV2
CDR3 protein: ASSERGRASGGLNTQY

V gene: TRBV27
CDR3 protein: ASSFSQPGYGYT

V gene: TRBV11-2
CDR3 protein: ASSTGTGGRDTQY

V gene: TRBV5-8
CDR3 protein: ASSHRDREGSYT